The 12 T cell receptor beta chains below come from one sample, sequenced in a study of T cell responses to AZD1222 COVID-19 vaccine. Sequencing was performed with immunoSEQ multiplex PCR; in TCRdb, only in-frame clones are kept and a portion is missing. This table holds around 120,000 clones, roughly 91% found once. The sample consisted of peripheral blood, taken 28 days after the second AZD1222 dose. The receptors shown here come from an adult who received the AZD1222 COVID-19 vaccine.

The V and J genes are TRBV21-1 and TRBJ1-1. TRBV21-1 is a pseudogene segment. CDR3 length equals 23 residues. CDR3 coding DNA: TGTGCCAGCAGCAAATCAGGCCCCCCAGGAAGAATAGCACCAGAACCGACCGGCGCTGAAGCTTTCTTT. Its translation is CASSKSGPPGRIAPEPTGAEAFF.

This chain connects TRBV6-6 to TRBJ2-2, with D possibly matching TRBD1 (6 bases). Looked up from germline, CDR1 is MNHNY and CDR2 is SVGAGI (reference sequence). CDR3 length: 14 residues. The V end was cut by 2 bases, the J end by 8 bases, with 12 bases between. DNA for the CDR3: TGTGCCAGCAGTTACGACAGGCGTGCGGGGGAGCTGTTTTTT. Protein: CASSYDRRAGELFF.

The chain links TRBV28 to TRBJ2-7, with 7 bases matching TRBD2. The CDR3 sequence is 18 residues long. From germline, CDR1 is MDHEN and CDR2 SYDVKM. V was pared by 6 bases and J by 4 bases, with 21 bases of the junction left unmatched. The CDR3 coding sequence is TGTGCCAGCAGCGTTACCCCCGCCACCTTTCGGGAGGCTTACGAGCAGTACTTC. This encodes CASSVTPATFREAYEQYF.

The rearrangement joins TRBV5-4 to TRBJ2-2; D remains unclear. The CDR3 contains 14 residues. CDR1 is SGHNT, CDR2 YYREEE, per germline (reference sequence). Trimming pared 3 bases from V and 6 bases from J, leaving 12 bases between. CDR3 sequence (DNA): TGTGCCAGCAGCTCGAGACTCCAGTCCGGGGAGCTGTTTTTT. Its protein product is CASSSRLQSGELFF.

CDR3 coding DNA: TGTGCCAGCAGCTTAAGCCGGACGAATCAGCCCCAGCATTTT. It codes for CASSLSRTNQPQHF. The rearrangement links TRBV7-2 to TRBJ1-5, with unresolved D. Per germline, CDR1 SGHTA and CDR2 FQGNSA. V was pared by 2 bases and J by 4 bases, with 9 bases between. The CDR3 is 14 residues long.

V and J are TRBV5-6 and TRBJ2-7; 10 bases line up with TRBD2. After removal of 0 bases from V and 5 bases from J, the junction contained 17 bases not matched to a gene. CDR3 length: 19 residues. Germline loops: CDR1 SGHDT, CDR2 YYEEEE. This CDR3 is CASSLAGLAGETRSHEQYF. CDR3 DNA: TGTGCCAGCAGCTTGGCGGGCCTAGCGGGGGAGACACGTTCCCACGAGCAGTACTTC.

J is TRBJ2-1 and V is TRBV7-9; TRBD2 matches 7 bases. The V gene's germline CDR1 is SEHNR and CDR2 FQNEAQ (reference sequence). V lost 10 bases, J lost 7 bases, and 10 bases stayed unmatched. This CDR3 has 13 residues. CDR3 loop: CAISSVAGNEQFF. DNA for the CDR3: TGTGCCATCTCGTCGGTAGCGGGTAATGAGCAGTTCTTC.

The chain has TRBV4-2 and TRBJ2-7; D is unresolved. Trimming removed 1 base from V and 3 bases from J, with 10 bases in between. The CDR3 covers 14 residues. Germline CDR1 is LGHNA and CDR2 is YNFKEQ. In DNA, the CDR3 is TGTGCCAGCAGCCAAGTCATGGAGAACTACGAGCAGTACTTC. Translated, it gives CASSQVMENYEQYF.

This clone appeared once. The rearrangement links TRBV19 to TRBJ2-2; 9 nucleotides align to TRBD1. In germline, CDR1 is LNHDA, CDR2 SQIVND (reference sequence). V gave up 6 bases and J gave up 1 base; unmatched junction bases: 6. The CDR3 extends over 16 amino acids. Here the CDR3 DNA reads TGTGCCAGTAGGAATCCGGGACAGGGGAACACCGGGGAGCTGTTTTTT. This encodes CASRNPGQGNTGELFF.

V usage is TRBV12-5 and J usage is TRBJ2-2; 10 bases align to TRBD1. Germline CDR1 is LGHNT and CDR2 is FRNRAP. The J segment lost 4 bases and the V segment lost 6 bases, leaving 5 bases of the junction unmatched. The CDR3 length is 15 residues. The CDR3 DNA is TGTGCTAGTGGGGGGACAGGGGTTTTCACCGGGGAGCTGTTTTTT. Its protein product is CASGGTGVFTGELFF.

The chain uses TRBV29-1 and TRBJ2-7, with a possible D match to TRBD1 (6 bases). The CDR3 has 14 residues. Germline loops: CDR1 SQVTM, CDR2 ANQGSEA. The V end lost 6 bases, the J end lost 0 bases, and 15 bases lay between the germline ends. CDR3 DNA: TGCAGCGTCGCTACAGGGTCCCACTCCTACGAGCAGTACTTC. Translation gives CSVATGSHSYEQYF.

This rearrangement joins TRBV27 to TRBJ2-7; D call uncertain. V was cut by 7 bases and J by 2 bases, with 9 bases left in between. The CDR3 runs 12 residues. Germline loops: CDR1 MNHEY, CDR2 SMNVEV (reference sequence). The CDR3 nucleotides read TGTGCCAGCATCTCCTTTACCTACGAGCAGTACTTC. The encoded protein is CASISFTYEQYF.